These T cell receptor beta chains were read from a single sample in a study of breast tumors, draining lymph nodes, adjacent tissues. In TCRdb, the multiplex PCR reads were re-called with MiXCR into one record per CDR3 protein. The sample records under 250,000 distinct CDR3 sequences, about 30% being singletons. The sequenced sample was axillary lymph node tissue. The receptors shown here come from a female donor with breast cancer. Some clones in this sample may be carry-over from other donors' samples. Each CDR3 is given with its conserved first and last residue. A D gene is named only where the DNA matches it firmly. Clone size appears in some rows only: once, few, many, or a class for an expanded clone.

CDR3 protein	CDR3 DNA	clone size	V gene	J gene	D gene
CASSFGQGARTEQFF	TGTGCCAGCAGCTTTGGACAGGGGGCGCGAACCGAGCAGTTCTTC	many	TRBV5-4	TRBJ2-1	TRBD1
CASSGTGADTQYF	TGTGCCAGCAGCGGAACAGGGGCAGATACGCAGTATTTT	many	TRBV7-9	TRBJ2-3	TRBD1
CATQEEALSYEQYF	TGTGCCACCCAGGAGGAAGCGTTATCCTACGAGCAGTACTTC	many	TRBV6-2/TRBV6-3	TRBJ2-7	-
CASSSSPSGVSTDTQYF	TGTGCCAGCAGTTCCTCCCCTAGCGGGGTTAGCACAGATACGCAGTATTTT	-	TRBV12-3/TRBV12-4	TRBJ2-3	TRBD2
CSVVDRRARSTGELFF	TGCAGCGTTGTAGACAGGAGGGCGAGGAGCACCGGGGAGCTGTTCTTT	-	TRBV29-1	TRBJ2-2	-
CASSLVGLSYGQYF	TGTGCCAGCAGCTTAGTTGGCTTGTCCTACGGGCAGTACTTC	-	TRBV7-2	TRBJ2-7	-
CASRTSGSYNEQFF	TGTGCCAGCAGGACTAGCGGGAGCTACAATGAGCAGTTCTTC	many	TRBV12-3/TRBV12-4	TRBJ2-1	TRBD2
CASTLSGSHTGELFF	TGTGCCAGCACCCTTAGCGGGAGTCACACCGGGGAGCTGTTTTTT	-	TRBV6-5	TRBJ2-2	TRBD2
CASTKQGATEAFF	TGTGCCAGCACGAAACAGGGGGCCACTGAAGCTTTCTTT	many	TRBV6-5	TRBJ1-1	TRBD1
CASSSKNTNQPQHF	TGTGCCAGCAGTTCTAAGAATACCAATCAGCCCCAGCATTTT	few	TRBV5-6	TRBJ1-5	-
CASSLGIGLRETTDTQYF	TGCGCCAGCAGCTTGGGAATCGGTTTGCGGGAGACGACAGATACGCAGTATTTT	many	TRBV5-1	TRBJ2-3	TRBD2
CATSPKQGDYEKLFF	TGTGCCACCAGTCCGAAACAGGGGGATTATGAAAAACTGTTTTTT	-	TRBV24-1	TRBJ1-4	TRBD1
CASERTGINGYTF	TGTGCCAGCGAACGGACAGGGATAAACGGCTACACCTTC	-	TRBV2	TRBJ1-2	TRBD1
CASSAVRGNGYTF	TGTGCCAGCAGTGCAGTCAGGGGAAATGGCTACACCTTC	many	TRBV2	TRBJ1-2	-
CASGLTNLAGRTDTQYF	TGCGCCAGCGGCTTAACGAATCTAGCTGGGAGGACAGATACGCAGTATTTT	-	TRBV7-3	TRBJ2-3	-
CSARGYETQYF	TGCAGTGCTAGGGGCTATGAGACCCAGTACTTC	-	TRBV20-1	TRBJ2-5	-
CASSPSGKLYEQYF	TGTGCCAGCAGCCCAAGCGGGAAGCTCTACGAGCAGTACTTC	-	TRBV7-9	TRBJ2-7	TRBD2
CSAKPGQGDNEQFF	TGCAGTGCTAAACCGGGACAGGGCGACAATGAGCAGTTCTTC	many	TRBV20-1	TRBJ2-1	TRBD1
CAISPGQSYEQYF	TGTGCCATCAGTCCGGGACAGAGCTACGAGCAGTACTTC	many	TRBV10-3	TRBJ2-7	TRBD1
CASRPAQVALRYEQYF	TGTGCCAGCAGACCCGCCCAGGTTGCTCTACGGTACGAGCAGTACTTC	many	TRBV6-5	TRBJ2-7	-
CAWGRINQPQHF	TGTGCCTGGGGACGGATTAATCAGCCCCAGCATTTT	-	TRBV30	TRBJ1-5	-
CASRLNREGYTF	TGTGCCAGCAGGCTTAACAGGGAAGGCTACACCTTC	many	TRBV28	TRBJ1-2	-
CASSDLGTRASGRNEQFF	TGTGCCAGCAGCGACCTGGGGACCCGGGCTAGCGGGAGGAATGAGCAGTTCTTC	many	TRBV5-6	TRBJ2-1	TRBD2
CASSSNGELFF	TGTGCCAGCAGTTCTAACGGGGAGCTGTTTTTT	many	TRBV12-3/TRBV12-4	TRBJ2-2	-
CASSLGVSNQPQHF	TGTGCCAGCAGTTTAGGGGTCAGCAATCAGCCCCAGCATTTT	many	TRBV12-3/TRBV12-4	TRBJ1-5	-
CASSVGDRRNGQETQYF	TGTGCCAGCAGCGTAGGGGACAGGCGCAACGGACAAGAGACCCAGTACTTC	many	TRBV9	TRBJ2-5	TRBD1
CASSSGQVHFSYEQCF	TGTGCCAGCAGCTCAGGACAGGTTCACTTCTCCTACGAGCAGTGCTTC	-	TRBV11-2	TRBJ2-7	TRBD1
CASSHPRRQGVGAFF	TGTGCCAGCAGCCATCCAAGGAGACAGGGCGTTGGAGCTTTCTTT	-	TRBV3-1	TRBJ1-1	TRBD1
CASSQAYEQYF	TGTGCCAGCAGCCAAGCTTACGAGCAGTACTTC	many	TRBV14	TRBJ2-7	-
CSAILGTSALNNEQFF	TGCAGTGCTATCTTGGGGACTAGCGCCCTAAACAATGAGCAGTTCTTC	-	TRBV20-1	TRBJ2-1	TRBD2
CSAYGGDNTEAFF	TGCAGTGCCTACGGGGGGGACAACACTGAAGCTTTCTTT	-	TRBV20-1	TRBJ1-1	-
CAISPDRSTPLHF	TGTGCCATCTCCCCGGACAGGTCCACACCCCTCCACTTT	many	TRBV2	TRBJ1-6	TRBD1
CASSYGGESYGYTF	TGTGCCAGCAGTTACGGGGGCGAGTCCTATGGCTACACCTTC	many	TRBV6-5	TRBJ1-2	-
CASSLVVGGTDTQYF	TGCGCCAGCAGCTTGGTAGTGGGAGGAACAGATACGCAGTATTTT	many	TRBV5-1	TRBJ2-3	-
CASSGTGGKNIQYF	TGTGCCAGCAGCGGGACAGGGGGCAAAAACATTCAGTACTTC	-	TRBV11-3	TRBJ2-4	TRBD1
CASRTGGHNSYEQYF	TGTGCCAGCAGGACAGGCGGGCACAACTCCTACGAGCAGTACTTC	many	TRBV3-1	TRBJ2-7	-
CSVLLDVETQYF	TGCAGCGTTCTTTTAGATGTGGAGACCCAGTACTTC	many	TRBV29-1	TRBJ2-5	-
CATSDFLGGPQHF	TGTGCCACCAGTGATTTCCTCGGAGGACCCCAGCATTTT	many	TRBV24-1	TRBJ1-5	-
CASSTPPLGLAGFQETQYF	TGTGCCAGCAGCACCCCTCCCCTTGGTCTAGCGGGGTTCCAAGAGACCCAGTACTTC	many	TRBV11-3	TRBJ2-5	TRBD2
CASSATGAF	TGTGCCAGTAGTGCGACAGGGGCTTTC	-	TRBV19	TRBJ2-6	TRBD1
CASTSDRYGYTF	TGTGCCAGCACATCAGATCGCTATGGCTACACCTTC	many	TRBV28	TRBJ1-2	-